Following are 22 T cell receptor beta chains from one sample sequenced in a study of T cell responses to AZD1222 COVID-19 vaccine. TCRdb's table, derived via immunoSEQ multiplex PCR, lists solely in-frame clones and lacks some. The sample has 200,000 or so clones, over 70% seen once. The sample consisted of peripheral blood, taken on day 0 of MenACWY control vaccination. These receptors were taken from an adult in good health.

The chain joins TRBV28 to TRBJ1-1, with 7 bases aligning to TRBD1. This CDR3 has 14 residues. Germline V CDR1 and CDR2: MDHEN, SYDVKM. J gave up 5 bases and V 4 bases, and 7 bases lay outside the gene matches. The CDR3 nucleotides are TGTGCCAGCAGTTCAGGGGGAGTCGAGACTGAAGCTTTCTTT. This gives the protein CASSSGGVETEAFF.

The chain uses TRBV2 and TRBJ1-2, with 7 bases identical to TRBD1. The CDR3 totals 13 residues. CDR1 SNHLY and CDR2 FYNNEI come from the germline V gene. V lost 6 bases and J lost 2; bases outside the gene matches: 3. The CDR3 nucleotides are TGTGCCAGCAGGGGGACAGCCAACTATGGCTACACCTTC. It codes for CASRGTANYGYTF.

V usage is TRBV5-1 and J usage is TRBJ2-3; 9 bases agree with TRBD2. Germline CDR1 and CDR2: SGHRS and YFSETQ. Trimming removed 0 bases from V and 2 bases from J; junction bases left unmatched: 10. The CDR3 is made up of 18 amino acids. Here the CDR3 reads CASSLEPAGGRITDTQYF. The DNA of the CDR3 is TGCGCCAGCAGCTTGGAACCGGCGGGAGGGCGTATCACAGATACGCAGTATTTT. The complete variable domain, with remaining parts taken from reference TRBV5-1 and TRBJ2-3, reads KAGVTQTPRYLIKTRGQQVTLSCSPISGHRSVSWYQQTPGQGLQFLFEYFSETQRNKGNFPGRFSGRQFSNSRSEMNVSTLELGDSALYLCASSLEPAGGRITDTQYFGPGTRLTVL.

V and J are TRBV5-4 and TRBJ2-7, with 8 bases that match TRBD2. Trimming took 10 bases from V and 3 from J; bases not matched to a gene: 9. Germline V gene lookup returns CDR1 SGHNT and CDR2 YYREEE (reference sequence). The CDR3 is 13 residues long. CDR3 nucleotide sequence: TGTGCCTCCACTAGGCGGGGGGACTACGAGCAGTACTTC. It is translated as CASTRRGDYEQYF.

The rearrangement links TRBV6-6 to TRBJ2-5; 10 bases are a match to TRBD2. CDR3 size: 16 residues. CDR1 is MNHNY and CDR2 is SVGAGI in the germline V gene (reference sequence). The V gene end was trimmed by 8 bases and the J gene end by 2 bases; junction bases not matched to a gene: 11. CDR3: CASVPSGGFLQETQYF. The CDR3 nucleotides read TGTGCCAGCGTCCCTAGCGGGGGTTTTCTTCAAGAGACCCAGTACTTC.

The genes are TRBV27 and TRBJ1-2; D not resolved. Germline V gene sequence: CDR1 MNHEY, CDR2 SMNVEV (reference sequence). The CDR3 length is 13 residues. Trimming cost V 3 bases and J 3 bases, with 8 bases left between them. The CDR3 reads CASSLGGDYGYTF. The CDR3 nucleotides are TGTGCCAGCAGTTTGGGCGGAGACTATGGCTACACCTTC.

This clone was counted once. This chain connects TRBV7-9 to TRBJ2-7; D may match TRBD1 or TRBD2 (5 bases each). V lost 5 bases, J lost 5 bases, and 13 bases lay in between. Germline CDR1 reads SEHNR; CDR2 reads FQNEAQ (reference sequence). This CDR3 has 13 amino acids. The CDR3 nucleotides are TGTGCCAGCAGCATGATTGGGACCCACGAGCAGTACTTC. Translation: CASSMIGTHEQYF.

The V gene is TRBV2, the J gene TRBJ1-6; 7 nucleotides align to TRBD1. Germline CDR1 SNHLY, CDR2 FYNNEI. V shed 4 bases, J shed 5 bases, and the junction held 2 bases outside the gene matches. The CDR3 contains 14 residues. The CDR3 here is CASSAGTDNSPLHF. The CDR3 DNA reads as TGTGCCAGCAGTGCCGGGACAGATAATTCACCCCTCCACTTT. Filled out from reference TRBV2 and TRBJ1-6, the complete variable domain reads EPEVTQTPSHQVTQMGQEVILRCVPISNHLYFYWYRQILGQKVEFLVSFYNNEISEKSEIFDDQFSVERPDGSNFTLKIRSTKLEDSAMYFCASSAGTDNSPLHFGNGTRLTVT.

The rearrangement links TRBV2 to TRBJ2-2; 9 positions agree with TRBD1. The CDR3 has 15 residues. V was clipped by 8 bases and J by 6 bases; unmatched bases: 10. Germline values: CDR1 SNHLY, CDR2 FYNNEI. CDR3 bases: TGTGCCAGCCTAAGGACAGGGGTAATGTCCGGGGAGCTGTTTTTT. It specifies CASLRTGVMSGELFF. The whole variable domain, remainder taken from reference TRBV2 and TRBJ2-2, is EPEVTQTPSHQVTQMGQEVILRCVPISNHLYFYWYRQILGQKVEFLVSFYNNEISEKSEIFDDQFSVERPDGSNFTLKIRSTKLEDSAMYFCASLRTGVMSGELFFGEGSRLTVL.

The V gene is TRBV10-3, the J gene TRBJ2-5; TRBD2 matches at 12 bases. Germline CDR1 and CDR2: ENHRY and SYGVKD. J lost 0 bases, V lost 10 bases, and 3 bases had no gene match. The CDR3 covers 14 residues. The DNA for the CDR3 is TGTGCCACCGGACTAGCGGGGAACCAAGAGACCCAGTACTTC. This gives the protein CATGLAGNQETQYF.

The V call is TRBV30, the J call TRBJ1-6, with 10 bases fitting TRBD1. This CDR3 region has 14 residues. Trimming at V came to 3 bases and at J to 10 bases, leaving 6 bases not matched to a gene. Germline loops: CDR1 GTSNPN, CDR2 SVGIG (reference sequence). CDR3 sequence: CAWSGDRGSSPLHF. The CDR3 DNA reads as TGTGCCTGGAGCGGGGACAGGGGTTCCTCACCCCTCCACTTT.

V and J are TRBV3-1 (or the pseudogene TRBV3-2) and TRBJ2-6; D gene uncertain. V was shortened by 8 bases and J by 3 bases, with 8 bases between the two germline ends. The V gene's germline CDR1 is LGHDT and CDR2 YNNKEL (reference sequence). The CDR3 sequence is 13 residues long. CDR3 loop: CASGGYGANVLTF. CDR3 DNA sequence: TGTGCCAGCGGTGGTTATGGGGCCAACGTCCTGACTTTC.

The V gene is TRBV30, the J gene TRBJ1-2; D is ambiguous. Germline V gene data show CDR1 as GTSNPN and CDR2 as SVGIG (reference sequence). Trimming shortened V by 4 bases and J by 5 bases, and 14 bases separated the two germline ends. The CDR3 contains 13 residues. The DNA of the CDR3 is TGTGCCTGGACCCTTATAGGGATGTATGGCTACACCTTC. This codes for CAWTLIGMYGYTF.

CDR3 DNA sequence: TGTGCCAGCTCACCGAGGAATTCCGGGGAGCTGTTTTTT. It codes for CASSPRNSGELFF. The rearrangement uses TRBV18 and TRBJ2-2, with D hard to call. Trimming stripped 3 bases from V and 6 bases from J, with 8 bases between. The CDR3 has 13 amino acids. The V gene's germline CDR1 is KGHSH and CDR2 LQKENI.

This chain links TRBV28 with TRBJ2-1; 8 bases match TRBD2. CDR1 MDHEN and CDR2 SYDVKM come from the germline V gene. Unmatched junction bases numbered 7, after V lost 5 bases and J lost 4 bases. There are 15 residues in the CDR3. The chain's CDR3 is CASSSLEREYNEQFF. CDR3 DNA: TGTGCCAGCAGTAGTCTGGAGCGGGAGTACAATGAGCAGTTCTTC.

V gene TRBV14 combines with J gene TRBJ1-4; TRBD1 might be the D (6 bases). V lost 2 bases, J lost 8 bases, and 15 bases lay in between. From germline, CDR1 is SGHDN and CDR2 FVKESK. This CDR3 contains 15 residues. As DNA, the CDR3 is TGTGCCAGCAGCCAATTGTCGGGGGCTGGGGAAAAACTGTTTTTT. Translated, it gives CASSQLSGAGEKLFF.

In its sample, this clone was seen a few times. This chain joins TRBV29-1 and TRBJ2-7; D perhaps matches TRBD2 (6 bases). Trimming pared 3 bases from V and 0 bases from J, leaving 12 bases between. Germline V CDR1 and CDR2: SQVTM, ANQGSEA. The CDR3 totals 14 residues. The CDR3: CSVEVAGSSYEQYF. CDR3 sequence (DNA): TGCAGCGTTGAGGTCGCGGGGAGCTCCTACGAGCAGTACTTC.

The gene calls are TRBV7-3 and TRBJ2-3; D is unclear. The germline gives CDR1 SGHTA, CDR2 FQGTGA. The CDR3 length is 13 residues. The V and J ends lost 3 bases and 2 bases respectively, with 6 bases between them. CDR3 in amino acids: CASSFLNTDTQYF. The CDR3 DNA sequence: TGTGCCAGCAGCTTCCTAAACACAGATACGCAGTATTTT.

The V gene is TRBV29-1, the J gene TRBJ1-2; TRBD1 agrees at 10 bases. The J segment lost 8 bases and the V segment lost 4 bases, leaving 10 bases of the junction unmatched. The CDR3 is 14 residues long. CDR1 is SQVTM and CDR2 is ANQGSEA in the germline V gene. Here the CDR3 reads CSVVLRDRGTGYTF. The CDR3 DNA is TGCAGCGTTGTTCTCCGGGACAGGGGTACCGGCTACACCTTC.

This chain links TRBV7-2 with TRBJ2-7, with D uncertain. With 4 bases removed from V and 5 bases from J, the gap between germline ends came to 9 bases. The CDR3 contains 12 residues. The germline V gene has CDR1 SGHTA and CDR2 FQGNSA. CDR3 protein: CASSWLWDEQYF. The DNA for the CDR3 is TGTGCCAGCAGCTGGTTATGGGACGAGCAGTACTTC.

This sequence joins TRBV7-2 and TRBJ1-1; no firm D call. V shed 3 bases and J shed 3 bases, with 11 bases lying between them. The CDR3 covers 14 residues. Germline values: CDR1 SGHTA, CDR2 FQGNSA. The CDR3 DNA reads TGTGCCAGCAGCTTCCAAGGCGGGGACACTGAAGCTTTCTTT. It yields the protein CASSFQGGDTEAFF.

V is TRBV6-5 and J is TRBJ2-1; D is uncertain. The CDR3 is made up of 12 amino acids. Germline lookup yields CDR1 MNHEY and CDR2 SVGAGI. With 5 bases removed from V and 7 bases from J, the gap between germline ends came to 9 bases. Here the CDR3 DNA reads TGTGCCAGCAGTCCGGACGGGAATGAGCAGTTCTTC. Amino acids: CASSPDGNEQFF.